What follows are 21 T cell receptor beta chains derived from one specimen sequenced in a study of blood T cell repertoires in COVID-19. The repertoire was sequenced with immunoSEQ multiplex PCR; TCRdb's copy has only in-frame clones and lacks some. The sample has 97,000 or so clones, roughly 81% seen once; the top ten hold around 10%. The sequencing input was peripheral blood. All receptors derive from a man aged 40-55 years with active or convalescent COVID-19.

V is TRBV5-1 and J is TRBJ2-7; no definite D call. Looked up from germline, CDR1 is SGHRS and CDR2 is YFSETQ. The CDR3 has 15 residues. Trimming removed 0 bases from V and 2 bases from J, with 12 bases in between. The CDR3 spells CASSLVTQAPYEQYF. CDR3 in DNA: TGCGCCAGCAGCTTGGTTACGCAGGCCCCCTACGAGCAGTACTTC.

This clone was observed once. The chain employs TRBV7-2 and TRBJ2-5, with D perhaps matching TRBD2 (5 bases). Trimming removed 1 base from V and 0 bases from J, with 9 bases in between. This CDR3 has 15 residues. Germline V lookup: CDR1 SGHTA, CDR2 FQGNSA. The DNA for the CDR3 is TGTGCCAGCAGCTTAGTCCGCGGGTACCAAGAGACCCAGTACTTC. It specifies CASSLVRGYQETQYF.

This clone has a single count. The rearrangement uses TRBV2 and TRBJ1-4; 11 bases agree with TRBD1. CDR3 size: 17 residues. Looked up from germline, CDR1 is SNHLY and CDR2 is FYNNEI. V lost 6 bases and J lost 1; bases outside the gene matches: 7. The CDR3 protein is CASRWTGGWKTNEKLFF. The CDR3 nucleotides read TGTGCCAGCAGATGGACAGGGGGCTGGAAAACTAATGAAAAACTGTTTTTT.

The chain combines TRBV5-1 with TRBJ1-3, with D perhaps TRBD1 (5 bases). CDR1 is SGHRS, CDR2 YFSETQ, per germline. V was trimmed by 0 bases and J by 4 bases, leaving 11 bases between them. The CDR3 consists of 15 residues. CDR3 loop: CASSLEAGSGNTIYF. The CDR3 nucleotides read TGCGCCAGCAGCTTGGAGGCAGGGTCAGGAAACACCATATATTTT.

CDR3 loop: CATRADSSYEQYF. The CDR3 coding sequence is TGTGCCACCAGGGCGGACTCCTCCTACGAGCAGTACTTC. J is TRBJ2-7 and V is TRBV24-1; possibly TRBD2 for D (5 bases). Germline V lookup: CDR1 KGHDR, CDR2 SFDVKD. Trimming left V 7 bases short and J 0 bases short, with 9 bases between. The length of the CDR3 is 13 residues.

The chain is built from TRBV6-6 and TRBJ1-1; TRBD1 is a possible D gene (6 bases). The V end was cut by 5 bases, the J end by 4 bases, with 11 bases between. CDR3 length: 13 residues. Germline V gives CDR1 MNHNY, CDR2 SVGAGI (reference sequence). The DNA of the CDR3 is TGTGCCAGCAGTACCAGGGGCGGCACTGAAGCTTTCTTT. Its translation: CASSTRGGTEAFF.

This chain joins TRBV3-1 (or the pseudogene TRBV3-2) and TRBJ1-2; D remains ambiguous. The germline V gene encodes CDR1 LGHDT and CDR2 YNNKEL (reference sequence). Trimming removed 0 bases at V and 8 bases at J, with 16 bases between. The CDR3 has 15 residues. In nucleotides, the CDR3 is TGTGCCAGCAGCCAAGATGGTGCCACCCGGGGAGGCTACACCTTC. This translates into CASSQDGATRGGYTF.

The chain employs TRBV19 and TRBJ1-1; D call uncertain. Germline V lookup: CDR1 LNHDA, CDR2 SQIVND (reference sequence). The CDR3 totals 14 residues. Trimming stripped 2 bases from V and 1 base from J, with 8 bases between. The DNA of the CDR3 is TGTGCCAGTAGTATAATTGCGGAGAACACTGAAGCTTTCTTT. It codes for CASSIIAENTEAFF.

This clone was detected once. V gene TRBV6-5 combines with J gene TRBJ1-5; TRBD1 matches 7 bases. V lost 5 bases, J lost 5 bases, and 6 bases stayed unmatched. Germline V CDR1 and CDR2: MNHEY, SVGAGI. The CDR3 covers 14 residues. CDR3 amino acids: CASSTPGGHQPQHF. In DNA form, the CDR3 reads TGTGCCAGCAGTACCCCAGGGGGGCATCAGCCCCAGCATTTT.

The chain uses TRBV10-2 and TRBJ2-1; a weak D match, TRBD2 (6 bases). This CDR3 is 14 amino acids long. The germline V gene has CDR1 WSHSY and CDR2 SAAADI. Trimming pared 6 bases from V and 5 bases from J, leaving 14 bases between. This CDR3 reads CASRVGVADNEQFF. The CDR3 region has the DNA TGCGCCAGCAGGGTGGGGGTAGCGGACAATGAGCAGTTCTTC.

J is TRBJ2-5 and V is TRBV7-2; the D is unclear. Trimming took 5 bases from V and 5 from J, leaving 6 bases between them. The CDR3 covers 11 residues. Germline V gene lookup returns CDR1 SGHTA and CDR2 FQGNSA. CDR3 nucleotides: TGTGCCAGCAGCGCCCGGGAGACCCAGTACTTC. It codes for CASSARETQYF.

V usage is TRBV6-4 and J usage is TRBJ2-2; 7 bases map to TRBD1. CDR1 and CDR2 from the germline V gene are MRHNA and SNTAGT. This CDR3 comprises 14 residues. V gave up 8 bases and J gave up 4 bases; unmatched junction bases: 7. The CDR3 here is CASAKDRFTGELFF. In DNA, the CDR3 is TGTGCCAGCGCCAAGGACAGGTTCACCGGGGAGCTGTTTTTT.

J is TRBJ2-4 and V is TRBV12-3 or TRBV12-4; D might be TRBD2 (5 bases). Trimming took off 2 bases at V and 8 bases at J, with 7 bases between the two ends. The CDR3 spans 12 residues. In DNA, the CDR3 is TGTGCCAGCAGTTTAAAGAGGGACATTCAGTACTTC. This codes for CASSLKRDIQYF.

This rearrangement joins TRBV6-5 to TRBJ2-7, with a tentative D call TRBD1 (6 bases). This CDR3 comprises 15 residues. Germline V lookup: CDR1 MNHEY, CDR2 SVGAGI. With 3 bases removed from V and 0 bases from J, the gap between germline ends came to 12 bases. Here the CDR3 DNA reads TGTGCCAGCAGTTATCAAGCGGACAGCTCCTACGAGCAGTACTTC. This encodes CASSYQADSSYEQYF.

This clone was seen only once. CDR3 region: CASTEGMNTIYF. CDR3 nucleotides: TGTGCCAGCACCGAGGGCATGAACACCATATATTTT. The chain employs TRBV6-5 and TRBJ1-3; D not resolved. CDR1 MNHEY and CDR2 SVGAGI come from the germline V gene. Trimming took 7 bases from V and 7 from J, leaving 11 bases between them. The CDR3 is 12 amino acids.

The chain carries TRBV5-6 and TRBJ1-4, with D perhaps TRBD1 (6 bases). The ends were cut back, 4 bases at V and 4 bases at J, with 11 bases in the middle. The germline V gene has CDR1 SGHDT and CDR2 YYEEEE. The CDR3 has 14 amino acids. This chain's CDR3 is CASSLGQYNEKLFF. The CDR3 coding sequence is TGTGCCAGCAGCCTTGGACAGTATAATGAAAAACTGTTTTTT.

The chain links TRBV29-1 to TRBJ2-5; unclear D gene. V was cut by 0 bases and J by 0 bases, with 8 bases left in between. The CDR3 has 14 amino acids. Germline loops: CDR1 SQVTM, CDR2 ANQGSEA. The CDR3 coding sequence is TGCAGCGTTGAAGATAGCATGTACCAAGAGACCCAGTACTTC. Its translation: CSVEDSMYQETQYF.

This chain links TRBV24-1 with TRBJ2-2, with TRBD2 as a possible D gene (5 bases). The germline V gene has CDR1 KGHDR and CDR2 SFDVKD. CDR3 length: 14 amino acids. Deletions cut 3 bases from V and 8 bases from J, with 12 bases between. CDR3: CATSDASPGGELFF. CDR3 coding DNA: TGTGCCACCAGTGATGCCTCCCCGGGAGGGGAGCTGTTTTTT.

This chain connects TRBV7-3 to TRBJ2-1; 7 bases align to TRBD2. Germline CDR1 SGHTA, CDR2 FQGTGA. The CDR3 is 14 amino acids. Germline trimming cut 5 bases from V and 3 bases from J; bases unmatched to any gene: 4. This CDR3 reads CASSPGTIYNEQFF. The CDR3, as DNA: TGTGCCAGCAGCCCCGGGACTATCTACAATGAGCAGTTCTTC.

The rearrangement uses TRBV7-2 and TRBJ1-2, with a weak D call TRBD1 (5 bases). V lost 1 base to trimming and J lost 8 bases, with 14 bases between them. In germline, CDR1 is SGHTA, CDR2 FQGNSA. The CDR3 sequence is 14 residues long. CDR3 sequence (DNA): TGTGCCAGCAGCTTAGAGTCAGGGATAGCCGGCTACACCTTC. This gives the protein CASSLESGIAGYTF.

J is TRBJ2-1 and V is TRBV2; D unresolved. Germline V gives CDR1 SNHLY, CDR2 FYNNEI. This CDR3 comprises 11 residues. The V and J ends lost 6 bases and 9 bases respectively, with 9 bases between them. The DNA for the CDR3 is TGTGCCAGCAGGGCTGATGGTGAGCAGTTCTTC. It encodes CASRADGEQFF.